Given below is one T cell receptor (beta chain) in context. The antigen remains undetermined. This sample is drawn from a study of shared clonotypes between healthy human individuals. At the level of the study: Used for every donor were three CD4 naive, three CD4 memory, two CD8 naive and one CD8 memory plate.

V lost 0 bases to trimming and J lost 4 bases, with 8 bases between them. CDR1 SGDLS and CDR2 YYNGEE come from the germline V gene. There are 14 residues in the CDR3. Study findings and constraints: The expectation was that sequencing depth would affect clonotype sharing among donors. Lower generation probabilities were found for non-shared clonotypes than for those shared by all four donors.

Assay used: immunoSEQ multiplex PCR; TCRdb lists only in-frame clones, some missing. Of 550,000 to 600,000 clones in the sample, roughly 98% were seen once. The naive CD8 population came from CD45RO-negative cells selected for CCR7, without terminally differentiated effector memory CD45RA+ cells. The donors, healthy adults who were HIV-negative, had experienced no recent acute infections or vaccinations. The origin of this receptor is a young man in good health. The chain employs TRBV9 and TRBJ1-3; no clear D. Sequencing used naive CD8+ T cells sorted from blood. This CDR3 reads CASSVAARGNTIYF. In nucleotides, the CDR3 is TGTGCCAGCAGCGTAGCGGCGCGGGGAAACACCATATATTTT.